The present T cell receptor beta chain was sequenced within a study of shared clonotypes between healthy human individuals. Across the study: Donors, aged 18 to 49, were a couple of women and a few men. CD4 naive cells filled three plates per donor, CD4 memory three, CD8 naive two and CD8 memory one.

The germline V gene has CDR1 LNHDA and CDR2 SQIVND (reference sequence). J gave up 2 bases and V 3 bases, and 7 bases lay outside the gene matches. The CDR3 has 16 amino acids. Each sorted subset replicate got 200 ng genomic DNA, around 29,000 genomes. Measured with immunoSEQ multiplex PCR; TCRdb has only the in-frame clones, and not every one. The sample includes around 1,900,000 clones, roughly 95% of them seen just once. Positive CCR7 selection of CD45RO-negative cells yielded the naive CD8 cells, and terminally differentiated effector memory CD45RA+ cells were excluded. The study drew its donors from healthy HIV-negative adults without recent acute infections or vaccinations.

The chain is built from TRBV19 and TRBJ2-7; 10 nucleotides match TRBD2. This sequence originates from a man younger than 35 in good health. Some clones in this sample may be carry-over from other donors' samples. The sequenced sample was naive CD8+ T cells from PBMCs. The CDR3 DNA is TGTGCCAGTAGTATGTCTGGGAGCGGGAGGGCCTACGAGCAGTACTTC. Its translation is CASSMSGSGRAYEQYF.